These 8 T cell receptor beta chains came from one sample sequenced in a study of blood T cell repertoires in COVID-19. Sequencing used immunoSEQ multiplex PCR; TCRdb keeps in-frame clones, though not all of them. The sample gives roughly 440,000 clones, more than 70% of which show up once; roughly 12% is in the top ten. The sample taken for sequencing was peripheral blood. The source of these receptors is a woman between 45 and 65 years old with COVID-19, enrolled during active disease.

The chain carries TRBV18 and TRBJ2-6; 7 bases are shared with TRBD1. Germline values: CDR1 KGHSH, CDR2 LQKENI. V gave up 3 bases and J gave up 4 bases; unmatched junction bases: 3. This CDR3 comprises 15 residues. CDR3 bases: TGTGCCAGCTCACCGCAGACAGGGGGGGCCAACGTCCTGACTTTC. Amino acid sequence: CASSPQTGGANVLTF.

The rearrangement joins TRBV2 to TRBJ1-3, with D maybe TRBD1 (5 bases). Germline lookup yields CDR1 SNHLY and CDR2 FYNNEI. The CDR3 has 14 amino acids. CDR3 sequence reads: CTEGLLSSGNTIYF. The CDR3 coding sequence is TGTACAGAGGGACTTTTGAGCTCTGGAAACACCATATATTTT.

J is TRBJ2-3 and V is TRBV19; maybe TRBD2 (5 bases). Germline V gives CDR1 LNHDA, CDR2 SQIVND (reference sequence). V lost 5 bases to trimming and J lost 2 bases, with 11 bases between them. The CDR3 covers 14 residues. For the CDR3, the DNA is TGTGCCAGTAGTCCCGGGCTAGCCACAGATACGCAGTATTTT. This translates into CASSPGLATDTQYF.

This chain links TRBV12-2 with TRBJ1-5; TRBD1 is the table's D call and was not checked against the DNA. TRBV12-2 is labeled a pseudogene. The CDR3 is 18 amino acids. The CDR3 region has the DNA TGTGCAAGTCGCCCAAGCAGGGACAGGGGTGAGTCGAATCAGCCCCAGCATTTT. It yields the protein CASRPSRDRGESNQPQHF.

This rearrangement joins TRBV21-1 to TRBJ2-7; TRBD1 reflects the table's D call only, with no check against the DNA. TRBV21-1 is given as a pseudogene. The CDR3 spans 16 residues. The CDR3 sequence is CASSKGKRGSSYEQYF. The CDR3 DNA is TGTGCCAGCAGCAAGGGGAAAAGGGGAAGTTCCTACGAGCAGTACTTC.

The chain joins TRBV6-6 to TRBJ2-1; 10 positions agree with TRBD1. The CDR3 contains 16 residues. V lost 8 bases and J lost 7; bases outside the gene matches: 14. The germline V gene has CDR1 MNHNY and CDR2 SVGAGI (reference sequence). The CDR3 DNA reads TGTGCCAGCTCCTTCCCTTATCCGGGACAGGGGAATGAGCAGTTCTTC. Protein: CASSFPYPGQGNEQFF.

The CDR3: CASSLLRYVRLAGIYEQYF. The DNA for the CDR3 is TGTGCCAGCAGCTTACTTAGGTATGTTCGCCTAGCGGGTATCTACGAGCAGTACTTC. The chain is built from TRBV7-3 and TRBJ2-7; 8 bases line up with TRBD2. The CDR3 spans 19 residues. CDR1 is SGHTA, CDR2 FQGTGA, per germline. Losses at the gene ends were 2 bases for V and 3 bases for J; bases not matched to a gene: 18.

The genes are TRBV7-9 and TRBJ2-5; 7 bases agree with TRBD1. This CDR3 is 13 amino acids long. The junction had 6 bases not matched to a gene; V was cut back by 6 bases and J by 5 bases. CDR1 SEHNR and CDR2 FQNEAQ come from the germline V gene (reference sequence). The CDR3 DNA reads as TGTGCCAGCAGTACAGGGGTGGGCGAGACCCAGTACTTC. Residues: CASSTGVGETQYF.